This entry features one TCR beta chain sequence. Antigen: not known. The source of the sample is a study of T cells in localized non-small cell lung cancer. Whole-study findings and limits: Uninvolved adjacent lung showed peak T cell clonality, exceeding tumor. One tumor region alone was sequenced, and heterogeneity therefore remains possible. Higher blood T cell density tracked longer overall survival. Across samples, adjacent lung featured a median roughly 56 of the top 100 tumor clones.

The CDR3 sequence is 14 residues long. Trimming left V 6 bases short and J 6 bases short, with 15 bases between. Germline CDR1 is MNHNS and CDR2 is SASEGT. TCRdb's copy holds only in-frame clones and misses some; the assay was immunoSEQ multiplex PCR. The table records 45,000 to 70,000 clones, 86% of them present only once. V and J are TRBV6-1 and TRBJ2-1, with D possibly TRBD2 on 5 matching bases. This TCR was sampled from a woman aged 40-69 years with stage I lung adenocarcinoma. The input for sequencing was peripheral blood, taken before any cancer treatment. The CDR3 DNA reads as TGTGCCAGCAGGCCCGACCGGGGATTCAATGAGCAGTTCTTC. This sequence encodes CASRPDRGFNEQFF.